A single sample is the source of the 15 T cell receptor beta chains below, sequenced in a study of T cell responses to AZD1222 COVID-19 vaccine. The assay was immunoSEQ multiplex PCR, and TCRdb's table has in-frame clones only and misses some. The table lists 100,000 to 150,000 clones, about nine tenths of them singletons. The source was peripheral blood, collected on day 0 of AZD1222 vaccination. Every receptor here comes from an adult in good health.

This chain uses TRBV28 with TRBJ1-2; tentative D call: TRBD1 (6 bases). Deletions cut 6 bases from V and 2 bases from J, with 10 bases between. Germline V lookup: CDR1 MDHEN, CDR2 SYDVKM. This CDR3 spans 13 amino acids. The CDR3 DNA sequence: TGTGCCAGCAGGACAGGCCTGAACTATGGCTACACCTTC. Its protein is CASRTGLNYGYTF.

The chain recombines TRBV18 with TRBJ1-2; no clear D. The V gene's germline CDR1 is KGHSH and CDR2 LQKENI. The CDR3 runs 15 residues. Trimming left V 4 bases short and J 0 bases short, with 12 bases between. This CDR3 is CASSLETRPNYGYTF. The CDR3 nucleotides are TGTGCCAGCTCACTGGAGACCCGACCTAACTATGGCTACACCTTC.

CDR3 sequence reads: CASSSTGFNGYTF. In nucleotides, the CDR3 is TGTGCCAGCAGTTCGACAGGGTTCAATGGCTACACCTTC. This chain links TRBV28 with TRBJ1-2, with 7 bases aligning to TRBD1. The junction had 5 bases not matched to a gene; V was cut back by 4 bases and J by 6 bases. This CDR3 has 13 amino acids. Germline CDR1 is MDHEN and CDR2 is SYDVKM.

CDR3 residues: CASSSQEGNEQFF. The CDR3 DNA is TGTGCCAGCAGTTCACAGGAGGGCAATGAGCAGTTCTTC. The chain links TRBV7-9 to TRBJ2-1; the D gene is possibly TRBD2 (6 bases). The V end lost 6 bases, the J end lost 6 bases, and 12 bases lay between the germline ends. This CDR3 comprises 13 residues. Germline assignment: CDR1 SEHNR and CDR2 FQNEAQ (reference sequence).

The chain joins TRBV12-5 to TRBJ1-6, with D tentatively TRBD1 (5 bases). Deletions cut 4 bases from V and 3 bases from J, with 13 bases between. Germline V lookup: CDR1 LGHNT, CDR2 FRNRAP. CDR3 length: 16 amino acids. CDR3 protein: CASGSPPGDYNSPLHF. In DNA, the CDR3 is TGTGCTAGTGGTTCGCCCCCGGGGGACTATAATTCACCCCTCCACTTT.

The V and J genes are TRBV19 and TRBJ1-2, with D perhaps TRBD1 (6 bases). This CDR3 spans 18 amino acids. Germline CDR1 and CDR2: LNHDA and SQIVND (reference sequence). With 2 bases removed from V and 4 bases from J, the gap between germline ends came to 23 bases. The CDR3 DNA follows: TGTGCCAGTAGTATATTCTTTCGTTGGGGGCGAGGCGGCTATGGCTACACCTTC. Translated: CASSIFFRWGRGGYGYTF.

Concerning this clone itself: The junction departs from the called germline gene at one end, perhaps through a read error. The V call is TRBV19, the J call TRBJ2-2; no firm D call. In germline, CDR1 is LNHDA, CDR2 SQIVND (reference sequence). The CDR3 has 14 residues. CDR3 sequence (DNA): TGTGCCAGTAGTGCCTCAAGGAACCCCGGGGAGCTGTTTTTT. It translates to CASSASRNPGELFF. The full variable domain, its missing parts supplied by reference TRBV19 and TRBJ2-2, is DGGITQSPKYLFRKEGQNVTLSCEQNLNHDAMYWYRQDPGQGLRLIYYSQIVNDFQKGDIAEGYSVSREKKESFPLTVTSAQKNPTAFYLCASSASRNPGELFFGEGSRLTVL.

The chain uses TRBV18 and TRBJ2-7; the D is unclear. Trimming shortened V by 6 bases and J by 5 bases, and 14 bases separated the two germline ends. CDR1 KGHSH and CDR2 LQKENI come from the germline V gene. The CDR3 has 13 amino acids. Written as DNA, the CDR3 is TGTGCCAGCTCCCCAAGGAGAGCCAACGAGCAGTACTTC. Protein sequence: CASSPRRANEQYF.

V usage is TRBV27 and J usage is TRBJ2-7, with D possibly being TRBD1 (5 bases). CDR3 length: 14 amino acids. Germline CDR1 is MNHEY and CDR2 is SMNVEV (reference sequence). V was pared by 2 bases and J by 2 bases, with 10 bases between. CDR3 in amino acids: CASSLSTGAYEQYF. The CDR3 nucleotides read TGTGCCAGCAGTTTAAGCACAGGTGCCTACGAGCAGTACTTC.

The V call is TRBV3-1 (or the pseudogene TRBV3-2), the J call TRBJ2-7; no reliable D call. CDR1 is LGHDT, CDR2 YNNKEL, per germline (reference sequence). V was pared by 0 bases and J by 2 bases, with 2 bases between. This CDR3 region has 12 residues. The CDR3 region has the DNA TGTGCCAGCAGCCAAGATACCTACGAGCAGTACTTC. Translated, it gives CASSQDTYEQYF.

The V and J genes are TRBV5-4 and TRBJ2-3, with TRBD1 matching over 10 bases. This CDR3 comprises 15 residues. The V gene's germline CDR1 is SGHNT and CDR2 YYREEE (reference sequence). Germline trimming cut 2 bases from V and 5 bases from J; bases unmatched to any gene: 5. Written as DNA, the CDR3 is TGTGCCAGCAGCTTTGACAGGGGGCTAGGAGATACGCAGTATTTT. Encoded protein: CASSFDRGLGDTQYF. The full variable domain, with the rest looked up from reference TRBV5-4 and TRBJ2-3, is ETGVTQSPTHLIKTRGQQVTLRCSSQSGHNTVSWYQQALGQGPQFIFQYYREEENGRGNFPPRFSGLQFPNYSSELNVNALELDDSALYLCASSFDRGLGDTQYFGPGTRLTVL.

This chain links TRBV6-1 with TRBJ2-3, with D unclear. The V and J ends lost 1 base and 2 bases respectively, with 13 bases between them. Germline V lookup: CDR1 MNHNS, CDR2 SASEGT. The CDR3 consists of 16 residues. The CDR3 region is CASSEVNSHNTDTQYF. The CDR3 bases are TGTGCCAGCAGTGAAGTAAACAGCCACAACACAGATACGCAGTATTTT.

This chain joins TRBV6-2 or TRBV6-3 and TRBJ2-1; a weak D match, TRBD1 (7 bases). The ends were cut back, 5 bases at V and 5 bases at J, with 16 bases in the middle. The CDR3 length is 15 residues. In germline, CDR1 is MNHEY, CDR2 SVGEGT. DNA of the CDR3: TGTGCCAGCAGTCCGAGACAGGGAGGTAACAATGAGCAGTTCTTC. Translation gives CASSPRQGGNNEQFF.

The chain employs TRBV19 and TRBJ1-2, with 7 bases aligning to TRBD1. V gave up 4 bases and J gave up 4 bases; unmatched junction bases: 6. The CDR3 has 14 residues. CDR1 and CDR2 (germline): LNHDA, SQIVND (reference sequence). The CDR3 spells CASSTRQGPYGYTF. In DNA form, the CDR3 reads TGTGCCAGTAGTACCCGACAGGGCCCCTATGGCTACACCTTC. Supplemented by reference TRBV19 and TRBJ1-2, the full variable domain reads DGGITQSPKYLFRKEGQNVTLSCEQNLNHDAMYWYRQDPGQGLRLIYYSQIVNDFQKGDIAEGYSVSREKKESFPLTVTSAQKNPTAFYLCASSTRQGPYGYTFGSGTRLTVV.

The rearrangement joins TRBV24-1 to TRBJ1-5, with a possible D match to TRBD1 (5 bases). The germline CDR1 and CDR2 sequences are KGHDR and SFDVKD. The CDR3 consists of 16 residues. The germline V and J ends were trimmed by 3 bases and 7 bases, with 18 bases remaining between them. Written as DNA, the CDR3 is TGTGCCACCAGTGATAGGCGGGCTGGGCGGGACCAGCCCCAGCATTTT. Translation: CATSDRRAGRDQPQHF.